This T cell receptor beta chain was captured by sequencing in a study of blood T cell repertoires in COVID-19. Participants spanned ages roughly 18 to 90 years and resided in about 25 US areas. V gave up 6 bases and J gave up 12 bases; unmatched junction bases: 7. This CDR3 spans 12 amino acids. Per germline, CDR1 SQVTM and CDR2 ANQGSEA. In the study's own analysis: Nucleated cell counts were estimated from reference gene primer amplification. Using immunoSEQ multiplex PCR, the repertoire was profiled, and TCRdb retains in-frame clones only, with some absent. Clone size and V and J calls were adopted from that table, with D and trimming inferred from the DNA. The sample has approximately 250,000 clones, approximately 79% seen once.

The chain carries TRBV29-1 and TRBJ2-1; 11 positions agree with TRBD2. The TCR was taken from a man aged 30-40 years with acute COVID-19. Input material: PBMCs or T cells enriched from blood (not recorded which). CDR3 amino acids: CSVTTSGKGQFF. CDR3 bases: TGCAGCGTGACGACTAGCGGGAAGGGGCAGTTCTTC.